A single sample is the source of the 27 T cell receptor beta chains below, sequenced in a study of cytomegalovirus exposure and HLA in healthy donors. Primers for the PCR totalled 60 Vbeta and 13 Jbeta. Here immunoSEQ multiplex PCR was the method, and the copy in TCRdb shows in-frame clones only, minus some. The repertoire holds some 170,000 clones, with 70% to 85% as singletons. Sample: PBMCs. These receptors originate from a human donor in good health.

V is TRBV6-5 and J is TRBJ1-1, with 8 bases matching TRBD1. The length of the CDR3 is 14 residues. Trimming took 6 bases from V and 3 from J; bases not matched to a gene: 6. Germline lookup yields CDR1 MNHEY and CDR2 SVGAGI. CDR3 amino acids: CASRTGEWDTEAFF. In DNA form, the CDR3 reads TGTGCCAGCAGGACAGGGGAGTGGGACACTGAAGCTTTCTTT.

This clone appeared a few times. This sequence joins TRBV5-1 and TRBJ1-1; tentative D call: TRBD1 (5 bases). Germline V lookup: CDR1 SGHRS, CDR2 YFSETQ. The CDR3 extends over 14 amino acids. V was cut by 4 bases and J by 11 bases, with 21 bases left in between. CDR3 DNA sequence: TGCGCCAGCAGCCCTGGGGAGGGACGTGAGAGTGCTTTCTTT. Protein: CASSPGEGRESAFF.

The chain's CDR3 is CASSDGDYSNQPQHF. For the CDR3, the DNA is TGCGCCAGCAGTGATGGAGACTATAGCAATCAGCCCCAGCATTTT. The J gene is TRBJ1-5, the V gene TRBV10-2; D ambiguous. The germline V gene has CDR1 WSHSY and CDR2 SAAADI. V lost 3 bases and J 0 bases, leaving 9 bases between the germline ends. The CDR3 covers 15 residues.

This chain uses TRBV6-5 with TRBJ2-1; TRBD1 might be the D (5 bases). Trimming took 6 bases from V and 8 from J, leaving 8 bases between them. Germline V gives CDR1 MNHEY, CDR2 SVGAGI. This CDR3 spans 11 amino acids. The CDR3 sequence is CASRTEHEQFF. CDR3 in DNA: TGTGCCAGCAGGACAGAACATGAGCAGTTCTTC.

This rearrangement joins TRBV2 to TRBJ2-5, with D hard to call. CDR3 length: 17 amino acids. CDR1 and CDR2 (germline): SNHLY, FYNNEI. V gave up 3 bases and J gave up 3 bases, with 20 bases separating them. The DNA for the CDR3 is TGTGCCAGCAGTGACCCCCGGTATGGGCAGCTAAAAGAGACCCAGTACTTC. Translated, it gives CASSDPRYGQLKETQYF.

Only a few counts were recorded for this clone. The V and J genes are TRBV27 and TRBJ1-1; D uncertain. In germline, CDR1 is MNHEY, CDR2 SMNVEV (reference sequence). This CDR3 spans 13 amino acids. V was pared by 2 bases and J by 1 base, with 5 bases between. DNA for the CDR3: TGTGCCAGCAGTTTAGAGTCGAACACTGAAGCTTTCTTT. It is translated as CASSLESNTEAFF.

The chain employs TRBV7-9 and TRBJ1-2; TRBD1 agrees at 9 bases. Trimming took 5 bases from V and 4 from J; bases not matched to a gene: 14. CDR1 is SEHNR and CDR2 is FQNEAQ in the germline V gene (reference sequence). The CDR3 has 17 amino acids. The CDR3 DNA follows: TGTGCCAGCAGCCCCCCATCCGGGACAGGGCACATCTATGGCTACACCTTC. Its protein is CASSPPSGTGHIYGYTF.

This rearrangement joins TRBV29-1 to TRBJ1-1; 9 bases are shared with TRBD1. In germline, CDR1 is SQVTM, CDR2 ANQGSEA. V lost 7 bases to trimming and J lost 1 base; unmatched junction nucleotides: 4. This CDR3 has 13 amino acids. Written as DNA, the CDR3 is TGCAGCGCACAGACAGGGGGGAACACTGAAGCTTTCTTT. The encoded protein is CSAQTGGNTEAFF.

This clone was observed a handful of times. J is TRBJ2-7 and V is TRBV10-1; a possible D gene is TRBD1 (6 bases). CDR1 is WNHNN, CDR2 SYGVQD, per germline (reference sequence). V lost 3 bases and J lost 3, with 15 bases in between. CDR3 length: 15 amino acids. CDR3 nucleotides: TGCGCCAGCAGTGACCCGGGACAAGGGATCTACGAGCAGTACTTC. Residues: CASSDPGQGIYEQYF.

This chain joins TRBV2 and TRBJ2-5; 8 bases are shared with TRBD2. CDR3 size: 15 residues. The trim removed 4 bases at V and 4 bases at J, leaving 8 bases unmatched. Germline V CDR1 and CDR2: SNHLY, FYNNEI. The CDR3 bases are TGTGCCAGCAGTGTATCGTTCGGGGGGGCAGAGACCCAGTACTTC. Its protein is CASSVSFGGAETQYF.

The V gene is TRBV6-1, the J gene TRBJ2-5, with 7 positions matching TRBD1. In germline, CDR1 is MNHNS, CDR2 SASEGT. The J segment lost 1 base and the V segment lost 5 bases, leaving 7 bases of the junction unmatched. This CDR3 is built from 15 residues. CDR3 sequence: CASSRTGGGQETQYF. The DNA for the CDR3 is TGTGCCAGCAGTAGGACAGGTGGGGGCCAAGAGACCCAGTACTTC.

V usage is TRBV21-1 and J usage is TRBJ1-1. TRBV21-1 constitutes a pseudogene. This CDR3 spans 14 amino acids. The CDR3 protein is CASSKAAGDTEAFF. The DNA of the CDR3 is TGTGCCAGCAGCAAAGCGGCGGGTGACACTGAAGCTTTCTTT.

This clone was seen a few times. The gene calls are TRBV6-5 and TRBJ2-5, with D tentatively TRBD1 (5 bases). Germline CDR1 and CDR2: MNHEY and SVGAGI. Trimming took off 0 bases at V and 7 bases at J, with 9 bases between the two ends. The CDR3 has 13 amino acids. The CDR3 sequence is CASSYSGLGTQYF. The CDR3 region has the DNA TGTGCCAGCAGTTACTCGGGGCTGGGGACCCAGTACTTC.

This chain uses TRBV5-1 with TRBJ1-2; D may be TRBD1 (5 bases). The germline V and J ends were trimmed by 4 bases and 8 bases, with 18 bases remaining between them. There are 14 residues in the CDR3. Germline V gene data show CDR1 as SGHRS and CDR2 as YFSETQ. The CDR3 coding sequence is TGCGCCAGCAGCCCAGGACAAGCCACTGGGGGCTACACCTTC. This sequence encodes CASSPGQATGGYTF.

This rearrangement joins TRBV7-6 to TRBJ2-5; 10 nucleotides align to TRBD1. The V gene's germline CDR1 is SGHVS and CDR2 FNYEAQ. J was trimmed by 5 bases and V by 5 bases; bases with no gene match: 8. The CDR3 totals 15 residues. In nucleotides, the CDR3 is TGTGCCAGCAGCGGCCGGGACAGGGGTCTGGAGACCCAGTACTTC. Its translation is CASSGRDRGLETQYF.

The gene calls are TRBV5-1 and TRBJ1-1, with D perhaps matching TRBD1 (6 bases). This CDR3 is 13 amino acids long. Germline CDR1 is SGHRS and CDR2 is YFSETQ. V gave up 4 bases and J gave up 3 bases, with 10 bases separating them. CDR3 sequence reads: CASSQQGDTEAFF. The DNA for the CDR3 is TGCGCCAGCAGCCAACAGGGAGACACTGAAGCTTTCTTT.

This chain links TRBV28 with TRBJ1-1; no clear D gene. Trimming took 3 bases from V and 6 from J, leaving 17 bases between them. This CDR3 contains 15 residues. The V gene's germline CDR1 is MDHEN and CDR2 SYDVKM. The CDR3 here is CASSFLEGRVPEAFF. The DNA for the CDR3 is TGTGCCAGCAGTTTTTTGGAGGGTCGGGTTCCTGAAGCTTTCTTT.

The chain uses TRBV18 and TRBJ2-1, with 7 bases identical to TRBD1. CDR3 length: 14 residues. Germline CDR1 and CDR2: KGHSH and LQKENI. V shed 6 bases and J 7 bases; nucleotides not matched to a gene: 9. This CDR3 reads CASSPRQGVNEQFF. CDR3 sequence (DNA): TGTGCCAGCTCGCCAAGACAGGGTGTGAATGAGCAGTTCTTC.

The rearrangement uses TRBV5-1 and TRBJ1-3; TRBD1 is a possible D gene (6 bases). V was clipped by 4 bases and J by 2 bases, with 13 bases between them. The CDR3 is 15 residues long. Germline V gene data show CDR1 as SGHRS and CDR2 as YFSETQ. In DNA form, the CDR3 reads TGCGCCAGCAGCGTCCAACCAGGGGCTGGAAACACCATATATTTT. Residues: CASSVQPGAGNTIYF.

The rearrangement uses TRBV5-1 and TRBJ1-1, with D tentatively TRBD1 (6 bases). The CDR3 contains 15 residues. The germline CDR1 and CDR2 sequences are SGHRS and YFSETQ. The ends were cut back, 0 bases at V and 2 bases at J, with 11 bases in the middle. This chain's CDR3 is CASSLAAGTNTEAFF. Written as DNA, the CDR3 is TGCGCCAGCAGCTTGGCTGCAGGGACAAACACTGAAGCTTTCTTT.

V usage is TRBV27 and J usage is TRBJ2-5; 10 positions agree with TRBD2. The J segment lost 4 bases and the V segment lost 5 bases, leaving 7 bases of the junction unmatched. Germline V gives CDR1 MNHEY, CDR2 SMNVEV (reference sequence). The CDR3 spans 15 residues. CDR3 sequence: CASSLGLAIAETQYF. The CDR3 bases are TGTGCCAGCAGTCTGGGACTAGCGATAGCAGAGACCCAGTACTTC.

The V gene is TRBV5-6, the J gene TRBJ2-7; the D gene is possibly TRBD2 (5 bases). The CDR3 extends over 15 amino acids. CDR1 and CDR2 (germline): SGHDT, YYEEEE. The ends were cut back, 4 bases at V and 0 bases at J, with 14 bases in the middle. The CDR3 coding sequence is TGTGCCAGCAGCGCGCTATCGCGGGTCTCCTACGAGCAGTACTTC. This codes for CASSALSRVSYEQYF. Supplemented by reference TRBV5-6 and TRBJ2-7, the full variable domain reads DAGVTQSPTHLIKTRGQQVTLRCSPKSGHDTVSWYQQALGQGPQFIFQYYEEEERQRGNFPDRFSGHQFPNYSSELNVNALLLGDSALYLCASSALSRVSYEQYFGPGTRLTVT.

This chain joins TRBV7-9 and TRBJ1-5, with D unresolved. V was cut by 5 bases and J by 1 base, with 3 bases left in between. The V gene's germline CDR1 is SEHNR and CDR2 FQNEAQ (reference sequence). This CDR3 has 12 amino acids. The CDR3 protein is CASSQSNQPQHF. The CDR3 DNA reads TGTGCCAGCAGCCAAAGCAATCAGCCCCAGCATTTT.

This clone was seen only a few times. The chain's CDR3 is CASSFLAGGPEYF. As DNA, the CDR3 is TGTGCCAGCAGCTTTTTAGCGGGGGGGCCAGAGTATTTT. The V gene is TRBV5-6, the J gene TRBJ2-3; 11 bases are shared with TRBD2. This CDR3 contains 13 residues. Germline V lookup: CDR1 SGHDT, CDR2 YYEEEE. Germline trimming cut 2 bases from V and 13 bases from J; bases unmatched to any gene: 6.

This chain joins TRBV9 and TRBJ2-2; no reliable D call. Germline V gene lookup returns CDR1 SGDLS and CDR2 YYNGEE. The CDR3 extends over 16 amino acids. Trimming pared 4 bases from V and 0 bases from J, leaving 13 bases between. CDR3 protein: CASSPDQASNTGELFF. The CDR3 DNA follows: TGTGCCAGCAGCCCTGATCAGGCCTCGAACACCGGGGAGCTGTTTTTT.

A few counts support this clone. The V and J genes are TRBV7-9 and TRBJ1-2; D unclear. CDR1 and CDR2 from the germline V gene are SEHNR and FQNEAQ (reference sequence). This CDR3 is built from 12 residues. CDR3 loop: CTGATTNYGYTF. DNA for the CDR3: TGTACTGGAGCCACAACTAACTATGGCTACACCTTC.

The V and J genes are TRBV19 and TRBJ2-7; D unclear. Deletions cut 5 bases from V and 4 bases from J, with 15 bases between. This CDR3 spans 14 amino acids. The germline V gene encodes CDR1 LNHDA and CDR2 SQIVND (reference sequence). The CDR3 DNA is TGTGCCAGTAGTCCCAGCAGGCAGGTTTACGAGCAGTACTTC. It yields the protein CASSPSRQVYEQYF.